The clone carrying this TCR beta chain was seen a few times. The antigen remains unidentified. TCRdb processed the reads anew with MiXCR; each CDR3 protein has one entry. The top ten clones hold around 15% of a sample with around 450,000 distinct CDR3 sequences, 30% to 40% of them seen once. The CDR3 extends over 14 amino acids. Germline CDR1 and CDR2: MDHEN and SYDVKM. V dropped 7 bases and J dropped 7 bases, with 19 bases sitting between them. The sample originates from a study of T cell repertoires in cytomegalovirus infection. Overall study: Public TCR beta signatures indicated both CMV infection and matching HLA type. Points from the study as a whole: Public TCR beta family frequency separated CMV-and-HLA carriers, including in an independent cohort. The ex vivo response was dominated by HLA-C-restricted CMV-specific TCR beta clonotypes.

V usage is TRBV28 and J usage is TRBJ1-2; a possible D gene is TRBD1 (6 bases). Sample: PBMCs. This TCR was recovered from a human donor in good health (CMV status not recorded). Some clones in this sample may be carry-over from other donors' samples. The CDR3 is CASTSKKTGAGYTF. The CDR3, as DNA: TGTGCCAGCACTTCAAAAAAGACAGGTGCTGGCTACACCTTC.